This T cell receptor (beta chain) emerged from a study of cytomegalovirus exposure and HLA in healthy donors. Study-wide background: A previous analysis identified around 120 million unique TCR beta sequences derived from 180 million or so T cells.

13 Jbeta primers and 60 Vbeta primers were used for the PCR. Clones were read by immunoSEQ multiplex PCR, and TCRdb kept only the in-frame ones, dropping some. The data show more than 90,000 clones, roughly 78% seen once. The V and J ends lost 1 base and 8 bases, in that order; junction bases with no gene match: 9. Germline V gives CDR1 SGHKS, CDR2 YYEKEE (reference sequence). The CDR3 consists of 15 residues. Notes on this clone: Its antigen is not known.

Notes on the study in general: On later analysis, the bulk of CMV-associated TCR beta chains appeared to be HLA-restricted.

The sample comprised PBMCs. V and J are TRBV5-5 and TRBJ1-1; 9 nucleotides match TRBD1. The clonotype comes from a woman in her sixties in good health and CMV-seronegative. The CDR3, as DNA: TGTGCCAGCAGCTTGACGACAGGGGGTTTTTTAGAAGCTTTCTTT. The encoded protein is CASSLTTGGFLEAFF. Together with reference TRBV5-5 and TRBJ1-1, the CDR3 gives the full variable domain: DAGVTQSPTHLIKTRGQQVTLRCSPISGHKSVSWYQQVLGQGPQFIFQYYEKEERGRGNFPDRFSARQFPNYSSELNVNALLLGDSALYLCASSLTTGGFLEAFFGQGTRLTVV.